A single sample gave rise to the 3 T cell receptor beta chains below, sequenced in a study of patients and donors after allogeneic stem cell transplantation. Via MiXCR, TCRdb re-called the RT-PCR reads, giving one row per CDR3 protein. The sample lists about 960,000 distinct CDR3 sequences, under 20% occurring once. Sequences were obtained from blood, either unsorted or a sorted T cell fraction (not recorded which). These receptors all come from a human donor who was either an allogeneic HSCT recipient or a stem cell or donor lymphocyte infusion donor (not recorded which). It is not recorded whose cells these are; they may come from a transplant donor.

The chain is built from TRBV11-1 and TRBJ2-5; 11 nucleotides match TRBD2. Unmatched junction bases numbered 7, after V lost 6 bases and J lost 1 base. This CDR3 is built from 16 residues. Germline lookup yields CDR1 SGHAT and CDR2 FQDESV (reference sequence). CDR3 nucleotides: TGTGCCAGCAGTTGGATTAGCGGGGGGGCCCAAGAGACCCAGTACTTC. This sequence encodes CASSWISGGAQETQYF.

The gene calls are TRBV29-1 and TRBJ2-1; the match to TRBD2 covers 7 bases. The germline V gene has CDR1 SQVTM and CDR2 ANQGSEA. V was clipped by 5 bases and J by 7 bases; unmatched bases: 8. The CDR3 is 13 amino acids. As DNA, the CDR3 is TGCAGCGTTTTGCGGGAGTCAAAAAATGAGCAGTTCTTC. It encodes CSVLRESKNEQFF.

The J gene is TRBJ1-2, the V gene TRBV6-1; 7 bases line up with TRBD1. V dropped 2 bases and J dropped 7; count of bases not matched to a gene: 10. Germline V gene data show CDR1 as MNHNS and CDR2 as SASEGT. The CDR3 totals 15 residues. CDR3 loop: CASSEKNRGIGGYTF. In DNA, the CDR3 is TGTGCCAGCAGTGAAAAAAACAGGGGAATAGGTGGCTACACCTTC.